The 12 T cell receptor beta chains given below trace back to one sample, sequenced in a study of blood T cell repertoires in COVID-19. TCRdb keeps only in-frame clones here, not all; method: immunoSEQ multiplex PCR. The data contain 200,000 to 250,000 clones, roughly 80% of them singletons. The sample was peripheral blood. Source of these receptors: a woman between 18 and 29 years old with acute or convalescent COVID-19.

The chain is built from TRBV19 and TRBJ1-1; TRBD1 matches at 7 bases. Germline loops: CDR1 LNHDA, CDR2 SQIVND (reference sequence). The CDR3 runs 17 residues. Trimming cost V 7 bases and J 0 bases; bases outside gene matches: 14. CDR3 sequence: CASTLGGYSWMNTEAFF. The CDR3 bases are TGTGCCAGTACCCTAGGGGGCTACAGCTGGATGAACACTGAAGCTTTCTTT.

The V and J genes are TRBV2 and TRBJ2-3; 9 bases map to TRBD2. CDR1 is SNHLY, CDR2 FYNNEI, per germline. The trim removed 8 bases at V and 1 base at J, leaving 4 bases unmatched. The CDR3 spans 14 residues. Here the CDR3 reads CASAGGGGTDTQYF. The CDR3 bases are TGTGCCAGCGCGGGAGGGGGGGGCACAGATACGCAGTATTTT.

The chain combines TRBV7-2 with TRBJ2-7; D ambiguous. This CDR3 spans 13 amino acids. V lost 5 bases, J lost 6 bases, and 14 bases lay in between. CDR1 and CDR2 from the germline V gene are SGHTA and FQGNSA. CDR3 DNA: TGTGCCAGCAGCCTCCCGGGTTTCGTCGAGCAGTACTTC. Protein product: CASSLPGFVEQYF.

The rearrangement uses TRBV7-9 and TRBJ2-1; 10 nucleotides agree with TRBD2. Germline V gives CDR1 SEHNR, CDR2 FQNEAQ (reference sequence). V shed 2 bases, J shed 9 bases, and the junction held 7 bases outside the gene matches. The CDR3 consists of 15 residues. This CDR3 is CASSLTLAGVPEQFF. CDR3 nucleotides: TGTGCCAGCAGCTTAACTCTAGCGGGAGTCCCTGAGCAGTTCTTC.

This sequence joins TRBV4-3 and TRBJ2-7, with TRBD2 identical over 10 bases. J was trimmed by 4 bases and V by 1 base; bases with no gene match: 4. This CDR3 is 15 amino acids long. The germline V gene encodes CDR1 LGHNA and CDR2 YSLEER. This chain's CDR3 is CASSQGSSGRYEQYF. The CDR3 bases are TGCGCCAGCAGCCAAGGTTCTAGCGGGAGATACGAGCAGTACTTC.

This sequence joins TRBV5-1 and TRBJ1-4, with 7 bases lining up with TRBD1. The V gene's germline CDR1 is SGHRS and CDR2 YFSETQ. CDR3 length: 16 residues. The junction had 10 bases not matched to a gene; V was cut back by 4 bases and J by 4 bases. CDR3 in DNA: TGCGCCAGCAGCCCGGCAGGGGGTTTGGTTAATGAAAAACTGTTTTTT. Amino acid sequence: CASSPAGGLVNEKLFF.

The gene calls are TRBV28 and TRBJ1-4; D is ambiguous. Germline V gene lookup returns CDR1 MDHEN and CDR2 SYDVKM. Trimming cost V 3 bases and J 8 bases, with 13 bases left between them. The CDR3 covers 14 residues. The CDR3 DNA sequence: TGTGCCAGCAGTTTGACCGAGGGTGGGGAAAAACTGTTTTTT. Translated, it gives CASSLTEGGEKLFF.

J is TRBJ1-2 and V is TRBV28; D remains unclear. Germline CDR1 MDHEN, CDR2 SYDVKM. The CDR3 length is 13 residues. Trimming took 8 bases from V and 0 from J, leaving 10 bases between them. CDR3: CASEQVANYGYTF. CDR3 coding DNA: TGTGCCAGCGAGCAGGTTGCTAACTATGGCTACACCTTC.

This chain uses TRBV18 with TRBJ1-6; D not resolved. The CDR3 runs to 13 residues. The V gene lost 3 bases and the J gene lost 6 bases, with 6 bases spanning the gap. From germline, CDR1 is KGHSH and CDR2 LQKENI. CDR3 sequence: CASSPTSNSPLHF. The CDR3, as DNA: TGTGCCAGCTCACCTACAAGTAATTCACCCCTCCACTTT.

The chain is built from TRBV7-2 and TRBJ1-3; D uncertain. The CDR3 has 14 residues. The V end lost 2 bases, the J end lost 2 bases, and 7 bases lay between the germline ends. Germline-derived CDR1 and CDR2 are SGHTA and FQGNSA. CDR3 DNA: TGTGCCAGCAGCTTATTAACAACTGGAAACACCATATATTTT. As protein: CASSLLTTGNTIYF.

The genes are TRBV7-2 and TRBJ2-7; 7 bases map to TRBD1. V shed 5 bases, J shed 2 bases, and the junction held 6 bases outside the gene matches. Germline V gene lookup returns CDR1 SGHTA and CDR2 FQGNSA. This CDR3 comprises 14 residues. CDR3 sequence: CASSPTGYTYEQYF. The CDR3 DNA reads TGTGCCAGCAGCCCGACAGGGTATACCTACGAGCAGTACTTC.

This clone was seen once. This chain links TRBV6-5 with TRBJ2-7, with TRBD2 as a possible D gene (5 bases). Trimming removed 5 bases at V and 1 base at J, with 12 bases between. The length of the CDR3 is 14 residues. Germline CDR1 reads MNHEY; CDR2 reads SVGAGI. The CDR3 nucleotides read TGTGCCAGCAGTCTAGGGAGCCCTTCCTACGAGCAGTACTTC. Its translation is CASSLGSPSYEQYF.